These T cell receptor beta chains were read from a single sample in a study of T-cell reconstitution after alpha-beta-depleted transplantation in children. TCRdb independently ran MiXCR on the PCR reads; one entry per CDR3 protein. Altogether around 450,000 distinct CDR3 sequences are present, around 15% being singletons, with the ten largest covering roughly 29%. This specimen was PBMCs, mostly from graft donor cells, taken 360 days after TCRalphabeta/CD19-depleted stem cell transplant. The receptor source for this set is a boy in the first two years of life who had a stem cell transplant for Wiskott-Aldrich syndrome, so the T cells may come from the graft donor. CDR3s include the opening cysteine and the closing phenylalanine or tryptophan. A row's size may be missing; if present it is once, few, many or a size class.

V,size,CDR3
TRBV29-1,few,CSVAVWSDSAQPKETQYF
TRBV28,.,CASSLYRLAPETQYF
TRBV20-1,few,CSAQTSGDTQYF
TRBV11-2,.,CASSLNPDSPYEQYF
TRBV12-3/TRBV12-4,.,CASSDRGTTEAFF
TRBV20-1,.,CSAKAGGPIETQYF
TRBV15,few,CATSRDNGVWIPIYGYTF
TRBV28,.,CASRKDLYSYEQYF
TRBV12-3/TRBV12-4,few,CASSRIAGFYEQYF
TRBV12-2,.,CASRLWGLAGLKTQYF
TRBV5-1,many,CASSRDSFNEQFF
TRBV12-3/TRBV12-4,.,CASSLGTGSRTKNIQYF
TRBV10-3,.,CAISDGRSSYNEQFF
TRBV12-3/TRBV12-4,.,CASSNPYGYTF
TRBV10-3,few,CAISERGENQPQHF
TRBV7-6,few,CASSLGGTLNEKLFF
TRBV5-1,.,CASSLGQGVSLYEQYF
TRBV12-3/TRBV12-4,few,CASSLSKRGLETQYF
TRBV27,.,CASSLSRSAGNTIYF
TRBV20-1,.,CSASRLAGGPIIQYF
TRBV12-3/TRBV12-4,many,CASSPPKKTQYF
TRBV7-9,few,CASSFGEYYNEQFF